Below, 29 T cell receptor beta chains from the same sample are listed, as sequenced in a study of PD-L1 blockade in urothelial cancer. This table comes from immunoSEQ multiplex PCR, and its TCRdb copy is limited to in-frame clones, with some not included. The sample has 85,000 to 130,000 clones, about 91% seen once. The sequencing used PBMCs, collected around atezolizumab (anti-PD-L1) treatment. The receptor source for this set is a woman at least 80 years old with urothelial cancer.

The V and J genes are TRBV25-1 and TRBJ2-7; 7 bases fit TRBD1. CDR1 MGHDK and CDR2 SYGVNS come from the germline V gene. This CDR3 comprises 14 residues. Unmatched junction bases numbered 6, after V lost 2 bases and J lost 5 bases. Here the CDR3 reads CASSEQTGSNEQYF. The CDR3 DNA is TGTGCCAGCAGTGAACAGACAGGGAGTAACGAGCAGTACTTC.

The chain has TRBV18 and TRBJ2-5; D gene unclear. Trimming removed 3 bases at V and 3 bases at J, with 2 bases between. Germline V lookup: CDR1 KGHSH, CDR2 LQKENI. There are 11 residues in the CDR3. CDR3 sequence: CASSPKETQYF. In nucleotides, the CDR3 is TGTGCCAGCTCACCTAAAGAGACCCAGTACTTC.

CDR3 nucleotide sequence: TGTGCCAGCAGTTGGAGTTATAGCAATCAGCCCCAGCATTTT. This codes for CASSWSYSNQPQHF. The chain uses TRBV27 and TRBJ1-5; D unclear. Trimming cost V 4 bases and J 0 bases, with 7 bases left between them. The CDR3 sequence is 14 residues long. The germline gives CDR1 MNHEY, CDR2 SMNVEV (reference sequence).

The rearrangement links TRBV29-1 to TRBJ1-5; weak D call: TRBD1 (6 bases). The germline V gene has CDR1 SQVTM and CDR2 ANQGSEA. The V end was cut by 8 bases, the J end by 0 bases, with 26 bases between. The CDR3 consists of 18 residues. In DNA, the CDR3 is TGCAGCCCCTTGATCGTAGTCAGGGGCGAATATAGCAATCAGCCCCAGCATTTT. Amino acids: CSPLIVVRGEYSNQPQHF.

This chain's CDR3 is CASSSGTSDGTDTQYF. DNA for the CDR3: TGTGCCAGCAGCTCCGGGACTTCGGATGGGACAGATACGCAGTATTTT. The chain has TRBV5-4 and TRBJ2-3; a possible D gene is TRBD2 (6 bases). V lost 3 bases, J lost 3 bases, and 17 bases lay in between. Germline V gives CDR1 SGHNT, CDR2 YYREEE (reference sequence). This CDR3 contains 16 residues.

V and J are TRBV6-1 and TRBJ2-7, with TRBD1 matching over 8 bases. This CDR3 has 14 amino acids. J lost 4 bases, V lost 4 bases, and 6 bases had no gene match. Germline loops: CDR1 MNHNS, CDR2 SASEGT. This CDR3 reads CASSGDRGGYEQYF. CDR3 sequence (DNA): TGTGCCAGCAGTGGCGACAGGGGCGGTTACGAGCAGTACTTC.

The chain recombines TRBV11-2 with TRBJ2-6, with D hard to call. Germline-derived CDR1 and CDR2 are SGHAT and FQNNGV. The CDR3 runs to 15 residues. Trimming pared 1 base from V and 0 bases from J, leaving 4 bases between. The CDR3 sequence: CASSLGLSGANVLTF. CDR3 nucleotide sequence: TGTGCCAGCAGCTTAGGACTCTCTGGGGCCAACGTCCTGACTTTC.

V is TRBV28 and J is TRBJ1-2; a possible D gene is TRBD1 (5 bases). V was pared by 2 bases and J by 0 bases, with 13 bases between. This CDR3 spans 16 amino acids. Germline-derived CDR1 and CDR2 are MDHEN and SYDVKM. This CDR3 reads CASSLGAAPTNYGYTF. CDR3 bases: TGTGCCAGCAGTTTAGGGGCGGCTCCCACTAACTATGGCTACACCTTC.

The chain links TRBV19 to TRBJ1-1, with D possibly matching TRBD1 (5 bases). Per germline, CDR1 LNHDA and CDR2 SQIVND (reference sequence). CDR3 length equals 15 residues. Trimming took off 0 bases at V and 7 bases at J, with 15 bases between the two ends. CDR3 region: CASSIDGQGYGEAFF. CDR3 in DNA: TGTGCCAGTAGTATAGATGGCCAGGGCTACGGTGAAGCTTTCTTT.

Here the CDR3 reads CATQTTGDNYGYTF. In DNA, the CDR3 is TGTGCCACTCAGACCACAGGGGATAACTATGGCTACACCTTC. The V gene is TRBV10-3, the J gene TRBJ1-2, with TRBD1 identical over 7 bases. This CDR3 is 14 amino acids long. The trim removed 10 bases at V and 1 base at J, leaving 9 bases unmatched. Germline values: CDR1 ENHRY, CDR2 SYGVKD.

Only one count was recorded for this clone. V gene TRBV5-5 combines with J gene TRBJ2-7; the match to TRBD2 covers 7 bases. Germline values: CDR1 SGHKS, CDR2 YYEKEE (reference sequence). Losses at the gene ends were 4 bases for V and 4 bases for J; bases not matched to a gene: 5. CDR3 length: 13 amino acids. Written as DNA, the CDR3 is TGTGCCAGCAGCACGGGACTACCGTACGAGCAGTACTTC. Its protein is CASSTGLPYEQYF. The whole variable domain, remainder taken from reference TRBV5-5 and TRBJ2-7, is DAGVTQSPTHLIKTRGQQVTLRCSPISGHKSVSWYQQVLGQGPQFIFQYYEKEERGRGNFPDRFSARQFPNYSSELNVNALLLGDSALYLCASSTGLPYEQYFGPGTRLTVT.

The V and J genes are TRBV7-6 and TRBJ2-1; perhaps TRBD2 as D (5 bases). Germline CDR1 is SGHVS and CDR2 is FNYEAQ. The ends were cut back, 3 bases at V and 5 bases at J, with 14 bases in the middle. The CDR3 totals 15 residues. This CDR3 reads CASSLRSAQDNEQFF. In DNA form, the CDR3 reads TGTGCCAGCAGCTTGCGTAGCGCTCAAGACAATGAGCAGTTCTTC.

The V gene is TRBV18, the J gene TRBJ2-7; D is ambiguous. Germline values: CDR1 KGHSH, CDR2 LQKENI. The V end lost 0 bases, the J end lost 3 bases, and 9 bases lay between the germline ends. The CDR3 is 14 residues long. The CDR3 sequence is CASSPPSQSYEQYF. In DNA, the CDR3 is TGTGCCAGCTCACCACCCTCACAGAGCTACGAGCAGTACTTC.

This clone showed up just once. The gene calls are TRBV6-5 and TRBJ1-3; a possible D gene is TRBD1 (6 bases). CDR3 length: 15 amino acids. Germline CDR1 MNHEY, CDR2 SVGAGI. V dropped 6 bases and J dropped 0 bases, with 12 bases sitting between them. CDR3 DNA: TGTGCCAGCAGGATCGACAGGTCCTCTGGAAACACCATATATTTT. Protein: CASRIDRSSGNTIYF.

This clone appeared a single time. DNA for the CDR3: TGCGCCAGCAGTAGAACAGGGATCGACAATCAGCCCCAGCATTTT. It is translated as CASSRTGIDNQPQHF. The V call is TRBV5-1, the J call TRBJ1-5; D perhaps matches TRBD1 (6 bases). Trimming removed 5 bases at V and 3 bases at J, with 15 bases between. Per germline, CDR1 SGHRS and CDR2 YFSETQ. The CDR3 spans 15 residues.

In nucleotides, the CDR3 is TGTGCCACCATGAGGCGACCCTTGACTGAGCAGTACTTC. It yields the protein CATMRRPLTEQYF. The gene calls are TRBV11-2 and TRBJ2-7; D uncertain. The CDR3 has 13 residues. The V gene lost 10 bases and the J gene lost 7 bases, with 20 bases spanning the gap. Germline loops: CDR1 SGHAT, CDR2 FQNNGV. Filled out from reference TRBV11-2 and TRBJ2-7, the complete variable domain reads EAGVAQSPRYKIIEKRQSVAFWCNPISGHATLYWYQQILGQGPKLLIQFQNNGVVDDSQLPKDRFSAERLKGVDSTLKIQPAKLEDSAVYLCATMRRPLTEQYFGPGTRLTVT.

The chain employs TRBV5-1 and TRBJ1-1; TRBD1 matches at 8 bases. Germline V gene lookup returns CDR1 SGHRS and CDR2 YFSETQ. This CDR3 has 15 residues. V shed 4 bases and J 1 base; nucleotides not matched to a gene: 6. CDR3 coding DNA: TGCGCCAGCAGCCCCTCCGGACAGGGGAACACTGAAGCTTTCTTT. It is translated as CASSPSGQGNTEAFF.

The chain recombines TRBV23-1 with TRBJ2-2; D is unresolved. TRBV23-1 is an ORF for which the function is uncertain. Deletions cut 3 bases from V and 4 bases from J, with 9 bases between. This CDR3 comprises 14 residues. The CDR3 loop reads CASSHPTGTGELFF. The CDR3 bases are TGCGCCAGCAGTCACCCTACTGGCACCGGGGAGCTGTTTTTT.

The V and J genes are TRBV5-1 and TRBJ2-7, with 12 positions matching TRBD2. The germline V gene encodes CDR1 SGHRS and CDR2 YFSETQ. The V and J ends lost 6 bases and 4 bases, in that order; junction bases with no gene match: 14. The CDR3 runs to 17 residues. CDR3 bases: TGCGCCAGCACCGAATGGACACAACTAGCGGGAGGTTACGAGCAGTACTTC. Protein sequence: CASTEWTQLAGGYEQYF.

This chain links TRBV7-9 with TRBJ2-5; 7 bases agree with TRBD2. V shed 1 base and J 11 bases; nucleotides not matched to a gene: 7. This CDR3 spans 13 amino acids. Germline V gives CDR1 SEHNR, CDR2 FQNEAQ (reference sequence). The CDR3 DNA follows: TGTGCCAGCAGCTTAGTAAGGGAGGGCCCACAGTACTTC. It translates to CASSLVREGPQYF.

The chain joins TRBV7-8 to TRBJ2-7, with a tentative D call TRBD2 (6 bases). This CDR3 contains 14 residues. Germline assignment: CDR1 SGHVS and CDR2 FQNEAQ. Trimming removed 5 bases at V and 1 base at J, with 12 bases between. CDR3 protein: CASSRRGSSYEQYF. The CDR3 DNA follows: TGTGCCAGCAGCCGCCGGGGGAGTTCCTACGAGCAGTACTTC.

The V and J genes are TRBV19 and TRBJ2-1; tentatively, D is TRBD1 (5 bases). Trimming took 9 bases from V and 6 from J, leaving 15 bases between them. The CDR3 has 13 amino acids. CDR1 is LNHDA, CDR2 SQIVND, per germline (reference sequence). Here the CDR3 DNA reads TGTGCCAGCACGTCGTCGACAGCCAATGAGCAGTTCTTC. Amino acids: CASTSSTANEQFF.

The CDR3 region is CASSQTGYEQYF. In DNA, the CDR3 is TGTGCCAGCAGCCAAACGGGCTACGAGCAGTACTTC. The rearrangement uses TRBV4-2 and TRBJ2-7; unclear D gene. The ends were cut back, 2 bases at V and 3 bases at J, with 5 bases in the middle. From germline, CDR1 is LGHNA and CDR2 YNFKEQ. The CDR3 has 12 amino acids.

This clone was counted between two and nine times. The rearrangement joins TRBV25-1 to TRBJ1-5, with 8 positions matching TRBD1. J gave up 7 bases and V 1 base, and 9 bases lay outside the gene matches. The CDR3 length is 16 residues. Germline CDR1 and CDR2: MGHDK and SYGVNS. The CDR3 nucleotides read TGTGCCAGCAGTGAATCCGCAGGGGGCAACAGACAGCCCCAGCATTTT. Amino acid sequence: CASSESAGGNRQPQHF.

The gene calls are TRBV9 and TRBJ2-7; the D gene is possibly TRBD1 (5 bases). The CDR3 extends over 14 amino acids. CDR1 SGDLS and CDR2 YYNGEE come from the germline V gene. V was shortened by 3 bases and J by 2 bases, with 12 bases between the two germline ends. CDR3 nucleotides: TGTGCCAGCAGCGAGGGGCAGGGAACCTACGAGCAGTACTTC. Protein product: CASSEGQGTYEQYF.

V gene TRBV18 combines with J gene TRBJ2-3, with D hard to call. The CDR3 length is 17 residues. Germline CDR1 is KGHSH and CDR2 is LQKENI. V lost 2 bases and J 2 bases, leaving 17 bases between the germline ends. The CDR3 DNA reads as TGTGCCAGCTCACCAACGGCAGGCCGATCCTTCACAGATACGCAGTATTTT. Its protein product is CASSPTAGRSFTDTQYF.

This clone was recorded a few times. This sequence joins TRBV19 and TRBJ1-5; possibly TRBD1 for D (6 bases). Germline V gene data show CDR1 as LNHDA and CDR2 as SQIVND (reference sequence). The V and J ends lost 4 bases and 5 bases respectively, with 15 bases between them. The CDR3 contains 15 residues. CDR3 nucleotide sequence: TGTGCCAGTAGTACCGACTTGGACAGCTATCAGCCCCAGCATTTT. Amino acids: CASSTDLDSYQPQHF.

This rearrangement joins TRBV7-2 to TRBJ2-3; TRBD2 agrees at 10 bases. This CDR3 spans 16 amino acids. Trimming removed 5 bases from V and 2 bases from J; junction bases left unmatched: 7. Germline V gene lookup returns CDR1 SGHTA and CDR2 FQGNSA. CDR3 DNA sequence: TGTGCCAGCAGCCCACTAGCGGGGTCTGTCACAGATACGCAGTATTTT. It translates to CASSPLAGSVTDTQYF.

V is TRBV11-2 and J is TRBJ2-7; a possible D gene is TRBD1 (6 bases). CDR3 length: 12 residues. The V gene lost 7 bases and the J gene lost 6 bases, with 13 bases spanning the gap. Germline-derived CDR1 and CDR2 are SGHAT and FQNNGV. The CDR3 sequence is CASTLNRAEQYF. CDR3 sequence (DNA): TGTGCCAGCACTCTGAACAGGGCCGAGCAGTACTTC. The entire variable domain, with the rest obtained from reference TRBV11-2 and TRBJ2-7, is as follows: EAGVAQSPRYKIIEKRQSVAFWCNPISGHATLYWYQQILGQGPKLLIQFQNNGVVDDSQLPKDRFSAERLKGVDSTLKIQPAKLEDSAVYLCASTLNRAEQYFGPGTRLTVT.